This TCR beta chain came from a study of T cell repertoires in cytomegalovirus infection. The wider study: Peptides in the study included HLA-C-restricted and HLA-B-restricted CMV epitopes. Evidence of both CMV infection and a matching HLA type came from public TCR beta signatures.

Points on this clonotype: The antigen remains undetermined.

This CDR3 is 13 amino acids long. V was clipped by 2 bases and J by 8 bases, with 9 bases between them. Germline CDR1 MNHEY, CDR2 SMNVEV (reference sequence). Study-wide results and limits: Carriers of CMV and the relevant HLA type were discriminated by public TCR beta frequency. In two of eight donors, the top clonotype was HLA-C-restricted CMV-specific.

Each CDR3 protein is one row after TCRdb ran MiXCR on the reads. Of fewer than 1,000,000 distinct CDR3 sequences in the sample, more than 25% were seen once. This TCR derives from a human donor in good health (CMV status not recorded). Some clones in this sample may be carry-over from other donors' samples. Sequences were derived from cultured CD8+ T cells from PBMCs, sampled from culture after CMV antigen stimulation. The chain has TRBV27 and TRBJ1-4; D unclear. CDR3 sequence reads: CASSLRLREKLFF. The CDR3 nucleotides read TGTGCCAGCAGTTTACGGCTTAGGGAAAAACTGTTTTTT.